This paragraph covers one T cell receptor beta chain sequence. Sequenced by immunoSEQ multiplex PCR; TCRdb stores in-frame clones only, minus some. The sample lists about 140,000 clones; approximately 87% were seen once. The entry originates in a study of blood T cell repertoires in COVID-19. The CDR3 loop spans 15 amino acids. Germline loops: CDR1 SGHNT, CDR2 YYREEE (reference sequence). V shed 4 bases and J 3 bases; nucleotides not matched to a gene: 6. V gene TRBV5-4 combines with J gene TRBJ2-5, with TRBD2 matching over 10 bases. The receptor was isolated from a man in his fifties or sixties in a cohort exposed to, infected with or recovered from COVID-19 (not recorded which). Sequenced: PBMCs or T cells enriched from blood (not recorded which). The CDR3 DNA follows: TGTGCCAGCAGCCGGGCTAGCGGGGGTAAAGAGACCCAGTACTTC. Protein product: CASSRASGGKETQYF.